This T cell receptor beta chain was identified in a study of early T cells in non-severe SARS-CoV-2 infection. On the study more broadly: Sequencing targeted bulk RNA from unsorted whole blood, leaving chains unpaired.

Molecules of cDNA were individually given unique molecular identifiers that were attached to them. TCRdb re-derived calls from the 5' RACE reads in MiXCR, one entry per CDR3 protein. The data show approximately 58,000 distinct CDR3 sequences, 5.5% to 7.5% seen once. Ten or more counts support this clonotype. Trimming took off 5 bases at V and 8 bases at J, with 12 bases between the two ends. Looked up from germline, CDR1 is SGHTA and CDR2 is FQGNSA. CDR3 length: 12 amino acids. The receptor comes from an adult who was a healthcare worker with PCR-confirmed SARS-CoV-2 infection or an uninfected control (not recorded which). Sequencing was carried out using whole blood. The chain employs TRBV7-2 and TRBJ1-2; D ambiguous. The CDR3, as DNA: TGTGCCAGCAGCCCCCTAACCCCCGGCTACACCTTC. Translating it yields CASSPLTPGYTF.